One and the same sample provided the 18 T cell receptor beta chains below, sequenced in a study of PD-1 blockade in classical Hodgkin lymphoma (TCRdb year 2020). The library relied on the immunoSEQ multiplex PCR assay. Entries here come from immuneACCESS through TCRdb and include only in-frame sequences with V and J called. Some clones fail to appear in such tables; in the studies checked, an unresolved V gene covers under half of the shortfall, and the cause of the remainder is unknown. This sample comprises 10,000 or so clones, around 84% of them detected only once. The ten largest clones take up more than 13% of the sample. The intended sense of this specimen's time point label: newly diagnosed, previously untreated cHL patient sample. CD8+ T cells were purified from thawed PBMCs by magnetic negative selection with a Miltenyi CD8+ T cell isolation kit. Sequenced: CD8+ T cells from blood. The receptors here all came from a human donor with classical Hodgkin lymphoma.

This sequence joins TRBV11-2 and TRBJ2-1, with D perhaps TRBD2 (6 bases). This CDR3 is built from 13 residues. Between the trimmed V and J ends, which lost 1 base and 9 bases, there was a span of 10 bases. Germline CDR1 and CDR2: SGHAT and FQNNGV. This CDR3 reads CASSLVGGSEQFF. The CDR3 coding sequence is TGTGCCAGCAGCTTAGTGGGGGGAAGTGAGCAGTTCTTC.

The V call is TRBV27, the J call TRBJ1-5; 8 bases line up with TRBD1. The CDR3 runs 16 residues. The V gene end was trimmed by 5 bases and the J gene end by 6 bases; junction bases not matched to a gene: 12. Per the germline V gene, CDR1 is MNHEY and CDR2 is SMNVEV (reference sequence). The CDR3 DNA sequence: TGTGCCAGCAGTCCTTTACAGGGGGGACTTAGTCAGCCCCAGCATTTT. Its protein product is CASSPLQGGLSQPQHF.

This sequence joins TRBV10-2 and TRBJ1-6; D is ambiguous. Germline assignment: CDR1 WSHSY and CDR2 SAAADI. The CDR3 totals 14 residues. Trimming left V 1 base short and J 3 bases short, with 4 bases between. The CDR3 nucleotides are TGCGCCAGCAGTGAGTTGGTCTATAATTCACCCCTCCACTTT. Amino acid sequence: CASSELVYNSPLHF.

The chain employs TRBV2 and TRBJ1-4; D unclear. The germline gives CDR1 SNHLY, CDR2 FYNNEI. Trimming removed 5 bases from V and 7 bases from J, with 17 bases in between. The CDR3 contains 15 residues. The CDR3 nucleotides read TGTGCCAGCAGTCCCAGCACTCTGAATGGTGAAAAACTGTTTTTT. Translation gives CASSPSTLNGEKLFF.

This sequence joins TRBV5-1 and TRBJ2-7, with D hard to call. The length of the CDR3 is 15 residues. The germline CDR1 and CDR2 sequences are SGHRS and YFSETQ. Trimming removed 0 bases from V and 0 bases from J, with 10 bases in between. The CDR3 DNA reads TGCGCCAGCAGCTTGGGCCCGGCTACCTCCTACGAGCAGTACTTC. This encodes CASSLGPATSYEQYF.

The chain links TRBV7-9 to TRBJ1-3; 7 nucleotides align to TRBD1. Germline V CDR1 and CDR2: SEHNR, FQNEAQ (reference sequence). The J segment lost 1 base and the V segment lost 4 bases, leaving 10 bases of the junction unmatched. The CDR3 consists of 17 residues. CDR3 nucleotides: TGTGCCAGCAGCTCAGGGGGGGCCACAGGGTCTGGAAACACCATATATTTT. This codes for CASSSGGATGSGNTIYF.

This clone was observed a handful of times. The V gene is TRBV7-9, the J gene TRBJ2-7; 7 nucleotides line up with TRBD2. The V gene end was trimmed by 5 bases and the J gene end by 2 bases; junction bases not matched to a gene: 9. CDR3 length equals 15 residues. CDR1 SEHNR and CDR2 FQNEAQ come from the germline V gene (reference sequence). The CDR3 region is CASSAPGGGAYEQYF. CDR3 nucleotide sequence: TGTGCCAGCAGCGCACCAGGCGGGGGAGCCTACGAGCAGTACTTC.

This clone was counted once. The gene calls are TRBV13 and TRBJ2-1, with 10 nucleotides matching TRBD2. V lost 5 bases to trimming and J lost 4 bases; unmatched junction nucleotides: 5. Germline V gene data show CDR1 as PRHDT and CDR2 as FYEKMQ (reference sequence). This CDR3 has 15 residues. Here the CDR3 DNA reads TGTGCCAGCAGCCTCAGCGGGGGGGAATACAATGAGCAGTTCTTC. Its protein is CASSLSGGEYNEQFF.

The chain couples TRBV27 to TRBJ2-5, with 9 positions matching TRBD2. From germline, CDR1 is MNHEY and CDR2 SMNVEV (reference sequence). The trim removed 5 bases at V and 1 base at J, leaving 17 bases unmatched. This CDR3 spans 19 amino acids. As DNA, the CDR3 is TGTGCCAGCAGTCAATATGGGGGACTAGCCCCAAGAAGCCAAGAGACCCAGTACTTC. Translating it yields CASSQYGGLAPRSQETQYF.

The genes are TRBV9 and TRBJ2-7, with D perhaps being TRBD1 or TRBD2 (6 bases each). CDR3 length equals 15 residues. From germline, CDR1 is SGDLS and CDR2 YYNGEE. V was pared by 0 bases and J by 4 bases, with 14 bases between. The CDR3 is CASSVGSGADYEQYF. The DNA of the CDR3 is TGTGCCAGCAGCGTAGGATCGGGGGCAGATTACGAGCAGTACTTC.

V is TRBV25-1 and J is TRBJ2-5; 10 bases map to TRBD2. CDR3 length: 15 amino acids. J lost 2 bases, V lost 3 bases, and 3 bases had no gene match. From germline, CDR1 is MGHDK and CDR2 SYGVNS. The CDR3 spells CASSDGLAVQETQYF. CDR3 DNA sequence: TGTGCCAGCAGTGATGGACTAGCGGTACAAGAGACCCAGTACTTC. Supplemented by reference TRBV25-1 and TRBJ2-5, the full variable domain reads EADIYQTPRYLVIGTGKKITLECSQTMGHDKMYWYQQDPGMELHLIHYSYGVNSTEKGDLSSESTVSRIRTEHFPLTLESARPSHTSQYLCASSDGLAVQETQYFGPGTRLLVL.

Here the CDR3 reads CASSLGGPADTQYF. CDR3 DNA: TGTGCCAGCAGCTTAGGGGGGCCAGCGGATACGCAGTATTTT. The V gene is TRBV7-2, the J gene TRBJ2-3, with TRBD1 as a possible D gene (6 bases). Germline V gene lookup returns CDR1 SGHTA and CDR2 FQGNSA. This CDR3 is built from 14 residues. V gave up 1 base and J gave up 6 bases, with 11 bases separating them.

The rearrangement links TRBV25-1 to TRBJ1-6; no firm D call. Germline V lookup: CDR1 MGHDK, CDR2 SYGVNS. Deletions cut 3 bases from V and 15 bases from J, with 9 bases between. This CDR3 is built from 11 residues. CDR3: CASSDLSLLHF. CDR3 coding DNA: TGTGCCAGCAGTGATCTAAGTCTCCTCCACTTT.

This chain joins TRBV5-5 and TRBJ2-2, with a tentative D call TRBD2 (5 bases). Germline assignment: CDR1 SGHKS and CDR2 YYEKEE (reference sequence). V lost 1 base and J 3 bases, leaving 13 bases between the germline ends. The CDR3 has 16 residues. For the CDR3, the DNA is TGTGCCAGCAGCTTGAGAGGGCTCGGGGACACCGGGGAGCTGTTTTTT. Amino acids: CASSLRGLGDTGELFF.

V gene TRBV9 combines with J gene TRBJ1-4; D is possibly TRBD1 (6 bases). From germline, CDR1 is SGDLS and CDR2 YYNGEE. The length of the CDR3 is 14 residues. V was pared by 4 bases and J by 4 bases, with 11 bases between. CDR3 loop: CASSPGGLNEKLFF. CDR3 sequence (DNA): TGTGCCAGCAGCCCGGGGGGGCTTAATGAAAAACTGTTTTTT.

The chain is built from TRBV28 and TRBJ1-2, with D perhaps matching TRBD1 (5 bases). The V end was cut by 5 bases, the J end by 0 bases, with 13 bases between. Looked up from germline, CDR1 is MDHEN and CDR2 is SYDVKM. The CDR3 extends over 15 amino acids. The CDR3 DNA is TGTGCCAGCAGTGTATTACAGGCCCCTAACTATGGCTACACCTTC. Protein product: CASSVLQAPNYGYTF.

The J gene is TRBJ2-1, the V gene TRBV7-2, with 7 bases matching TRBD1. The germline V gene encodes CDR1 SGHTA and CDR2 FQGNSA. The CDR3 runs 16 residues. V trimming: 1 base; J trimming: 3 bases; junction bases outside the gene matches: 6. CDR3 sequence: CASSLGGTALYNEQFF. The CDR3 DNA follows: TGTGCCAGCAGCTTAGGAGGGACAGCCCTCTACAATGAGCAGTTCTTC.

The rearrangement uses TRBV30 and TRBJ1-5; D may be TRBD1 (5 bases). Trimming shortened V by 8 bases and J by 0 bases, and 17 bases separated the two germline ends. The CDR3 spans 15 residues. CDR1 is GTSNPN, CDR2 SVGIG, per germline (reference sequence). CDR3 residues: CAVSAGDGSNQPQHF. The CDR3, as DNA: TGTGCCGTTTCAGCGGGGGATGGTAGCAATCAGCCCCAGCATTTT.